What follows are 20 T cell receptor beta chains derived from one specimen sequenced in a study of cytomegalovirus exposure and HLA in healthy donors. Use of 60 Vbeta and 13 Jbeta primers characterized the PCR. The protocol was immunoSEQ multiplex PCR, while the TCRdb copy is restricted to in-frame clones and leaves out a portion. Altogether under 100,000 clones are present, 62% being singletons, with the ten largest covering about 5%. Sequencing used PBMCs. The receptor source for this set is a woman in her twenties or thirties in good health and CMV-seropositive.

This clone was seen a few times. The V and J genes are TRBV11-2 and TRBJ1-2; a weak D match, TRBD1 (5 bases). V gave up 2 bases and J gave up 6 bases, with 10 bases separating them. Germline V gene sequence: CDR1 SGHAT, CDR2 FQNNGV. CDR3 length: 13 amino acids. The CDR3 coding sequence is TGTGCCAGCAGCTTACAGGGTCCTCATGGCTACACCTTC. Its protein is CASSLQGPHGYTF. Full variable domain (outside the CDR3, taken from reference TRBV11-2 and TRBJ1-2): EAGVAQSPRYKIIEKRQSVAFWCNPISGHATLYWYQQILGQGPKLLIQFQNNGVVDDSQLPKDRFSAERLKGVDSTLKIQPAKLEDSAVYLCASSLQGPHGYTFGSGTRLTVV.

This rearrangement joins TRBV28 to TRBJ2-3; 13 positions match TRBD2. J gave up 7 bases and V 5 bases, and 6 bases lay outside the gene matches. Germline V gene sequence: CDR1 MDHEN, CDR2 SYDVKM. CDR3 size: 15 residues. CDR3 loop: CASSPRLAGGYTQYF. The CDR3 bases are TGTGCCAGCAGTCCCCGACTAGCGGGGGGATATACGCAGTATTTT.

The chain uses TRBV10-3 and TRBJ2-1; 7 nucleotides match TRBD2. The junction had 14 bases not matched to a gene; V was cut back by 7 bases and J by 5 bases. This CDR3 region has 16 residues. CDR1 is ENHRY, CDR2 SYGVKD, per germline. CDR3: CAIKPRLALGDNEQFF. CDR3 in DNA: TGTGCCATCAAACCCCGACTAGCCCTCGGGGACAATGAGCAGTTCTTC.

This chain links TRBV4-3 with TRBJ2-3, with D possibly being TRBD2 (6 bases). V was pared by 0 bases and J by 4 bases, with 8 bases between. This CDR3 has 14 amino acids. CDR1 is LGHNA and CDR2 is YSLEER in the germline V gene. This CDR3 is CASSQDPGADTQYF. The CDR3 region has the DNA TGCGCCAGCAGCCAAGATCCGGGGGCAGATACGCAGTATTTT.

The genes are TRBV5-1 and TRBJ1-2; no firm D call. V was cut by 0 bases and J by 5 bases, with 11 bases left in between. CDR3 size: 14 residues. Germline CDR1 SGHRS, CDR2 YFSETQ. Written as DNA, the CDR3 is TGCGCCAGCAGCTTGGCGGCACAGAGTTATGGCTACACCTTC. It specifies CASSLAAQSYGYTF.

This CDR3 reads CAITDNRNTEAFF. The CDR3, as DNA: TGTGCCATCACGGACAACCGGAACACTGAAGCTTTCTTT. The chain couples TRBV10-3 to TRBJ1-1; the D gene is possibly TRBD1 (5 bases). CDR3 size: 13 residues. V lost 7 bases and J 1 base, leaving 10 bases between the germline ends. Germline lookup yields CDR1 ENHRY and CDR2 SYGVKD.

This chain uses TRBV30 with TRBJ1-2, with D perhaps TRBD1 (6 bases). Trimming cost V 3 bases and J 4 bases, with 12 bases left between them. This CDR3 has 13 amino acids. Germline assignment: CDR1 GTSNPN and CDR2 SVGIG (reference sequence). The chain's CDR3 is CAWSRGVGYGYTF. The CDR3 nucleotides are TGTGCCTGGAGCAGGGGAGTCGGCTATGGCTACACCTTC. Supplemented by reference TRBV30 and TRBJ1-2, the full variable domain reads SQTIHQWPATLVQPVGSPLSLECTVEGTSNPNLYWYRQAAGRGLQLLFYSVGIGQISSEVPQNLSASRPQDRQFILSSKKLLLSDSGFYLCAWSRGVGYGYTFGSGTRLTVV.

The V and J genes are TRBV19 and TRBJ1-5, with D tentatively TRBD1 (5 bases). Germline V CDR1 and CDR2: LNHDA, SQIVND (reference sequence). The CDR3 has 16 residues. Trimming took off 2 bases at V and 0 bases at J, with 11 bases between the two ends. In DNA, the CDR3 is TGTGCCAGTAGTATAAGCGCGACAGCTAGCAATCAGCCCCAGCATTTT. Protein sequence: CASSISATASNQPQHF.

The V and J genes are TRBV6-1 and TRBJ1-1, with a possible D match to TRBD1 (6 bases). V was shortened by 6 bases and J by 1 base, with 9 bases between the two germline ends. Looked up from germline, CDR1 is MNHNS and CDR2 is SASEGT. The CDR3 is 13 residues long. The CDR3 loop is CASSKQGNTEAFF. CDR3 bases: TGTGCCAGCAGCAAACAGGGGAACACTGAAGCTTTCTTT.

V gene TRBV19 combines with J gene TRBJ1-5, with TRBD1 matching over 10 bases. The trim removed 9 bases at V and 2 bases at J, leaving 10 bases unmatched. The germline V gene encodes CDR1 LNHDA and CDR2 SQIVND (reference sequence). CDR3 length: 16 amino acids. The CDR3 region is CASTLGTGAGNQPQHF. CDR3 DNA: TGTGCCAGCACCCTGGGGACAGGGGCGGGCAATCAGCCCCAGCATTTT.

V is TRBV5-4 and J is TRBJ2-7, with D perhaps matching TRBD1 (5 bases). The CDR3 spans 13 residues. V lost 0 bases, J lost 6 bases, and 10 bases lay in between. Looked up from germline, CDR1 is SGHNT and CDR2 is YYREEE (reference sequence). The CDR3 spells CASSLALGVEQYF. The CDR3 region has the DNA TGTGCCAGCAGCTTGGCTCTAGGGGTCGAGCAGTACTTC.

This chain links TRBV7-9 with TRBJ1-1; no clear D. This CDR3 region has 15 residues. The germline CDR1 and CDR2 sequences are SEHNR and FQNEAQ (reference sequence). V was cut by 5 bases and J by 8 bases, with 21 bases left in between. DNA of the CDR3: TGTGCCAGCAGCAGCCCTGGGAGGCAGAACTCCGAAGCTTTCTTT. Translation gives CASSSPGRQNSEAFF.

The chain is built from TRBV5-6 and TRBJ2-7; D may be TRBD1 (5 bases). The CDR3 totals 14 residues. The germline V gene has CDR1 SGHDT and CDR2 YYEEEE. The V and J ends lost 4 bases and 2 bases respectively, with 13 bases between them. The CDR3 protein is CASSRNTGTYEQYF. The CDR3 DNA reads as TGTGCCAGCAGCCGAAACACAGGAACCTACGAGCAGTACTTC.

V is TRBV6-5 and J is TRBJ2-7; possible D gene TRBD1, 6 bases. This CDR3 has 14 amino acids. V was pared by 0 bases and J by 4 bases, with 10 bases between. CDR1 MNHEY and CDR2 SVGAGI come from the germline V gene. CDR3 in amino acids: CASSYSPGDYEQYF. The CDR3 DNA reads as TGTGCCAGCAGTTACTCTCCAGGGGATTACGAGCAGTACTTC.

With regard to this clone: A read error may produce the germline difference seen at one junction end. The chain has TRBV5-1 and TRBJ1-2; 9 bases map to TRBD1. The length of the CDR3 is 16 residues. Germline-derived CDR1 and CDR2 are SGHRS and YFSETQ. CDR3 sequence (DNA): TGCGCCAGCAGACCCACAGGGGGCGCGGATAACTATGGCTACCCCTTC. It specifies CASRPTGGADNYGYPF.

The chain joins TRBV19 to TRBJ2-6; D is uncertain. CDR3 length: 17 amino acids. V gave up 9 bases and J gave up 2 bases, with 20 bases separating them. The germline gives CDR1 LNHDA, CDR2 SQIVND (reference sequence). The DNA for the CDR3 is TGTGCCAGCAGGATGGCCCCGGCCTCCACTGGGGCCAACGTCCTGACTTTC. Translated: CASRMAPASTGANVLTF.

A few counts support this clone. V usage is TRBV30 and J usage is TRBJ2-7; 7 bases align to TRBD1. The CDR3 length is 16 residues. CDR1 GTSNPN and CDR2 SVGIG come from the germline V gene (reference sequence). Trimming took 5 bases from V and 2 from J; bases not matched to a gene: 15. The CDR3 DNA sequence: TGTGCCTGGGGGTTTAAGGGGGCAGGGAGACCCTACGAGCAGTACTTC. Translated, it gives CAWGFKGAGRPYEQYF.

The chain employs TRBV18 and TRBJ2-1; TRBD1 matches 7 bases. Germline loops: CDR1 KGHSH, CDR2 LQKENI. The CDR3 is 15 residues long. V dropped 4 bases and J dropped 6; count of bases not matched to a gene: 9. The DNA of the CDR3 is TGTGCCAGCTCACGCGAGACAGGGCTATCCAATGAGCAGTTCTTC. Its protein is CASSRETGLSNEQFF.

The chain recombines TRBV7-9 with TRBJ2-7; 8 positions match TRBD1. Looked up from germline, CDR1 is SEHNR and CDR2 is FQNEAQ (reference sequence). The CDR3 spans 15 residues. V dropped 4 bases and J dropped 2; count of bases not matched to a gene: 7. The CDR3 reads CASSSTGGGPYEQYF. The CDR3 nucleotides are TGTGCCAGCAGCTCTACAGGGGGTGGCCCCTACGAGCAGTACTTC.

The chain links TRBV13 to TRBJ2-6; TRBD1 might be the D (6 bases). Trimming took off 4 bases at V and 0 bases at J, with 10 bases between the two ends. Germline assignment: CDR1 PRHDT and CDR2 FYEKMQ (reference sequence). This CDR3 spans 16 amino acids. The CDR3: CASSSGQLSGANVLTF. CDR3 coding DNA: TGTGCCAGCAGCTCGGGACAACTCTCTGGGGCCAACGTCCTGACTTTC.